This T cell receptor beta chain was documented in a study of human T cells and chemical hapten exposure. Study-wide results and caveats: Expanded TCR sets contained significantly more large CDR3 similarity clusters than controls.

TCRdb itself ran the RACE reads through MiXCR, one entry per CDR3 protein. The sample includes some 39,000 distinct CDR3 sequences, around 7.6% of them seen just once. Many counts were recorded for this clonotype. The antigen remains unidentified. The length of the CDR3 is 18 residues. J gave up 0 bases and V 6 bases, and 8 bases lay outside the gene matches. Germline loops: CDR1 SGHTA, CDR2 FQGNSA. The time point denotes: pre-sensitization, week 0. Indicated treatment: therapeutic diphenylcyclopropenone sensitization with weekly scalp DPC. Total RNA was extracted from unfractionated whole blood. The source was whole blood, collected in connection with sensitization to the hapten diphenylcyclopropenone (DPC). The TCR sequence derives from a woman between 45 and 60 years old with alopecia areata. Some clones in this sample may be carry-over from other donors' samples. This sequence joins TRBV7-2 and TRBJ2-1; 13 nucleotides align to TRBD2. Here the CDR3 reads CASSYGTSGKSSYNEQFF. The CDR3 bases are TGTGCCAGCAGTTACGGGACTAGCGGGAAGAGCTCCTACAATGAGCAGTTCTTC.